The 19 T cell receptor beta chains given below trace back to one sample, sequenced in a study of T cell repertoires in cytomegalovirus infection. The antigens of these receptors remain unknown. TCRdb re-called the reads with MiXCR, one entry per CDR3 protein. This sample has some 350,000 distinct CDR3 sequences, with roughly 29% found just once. The sequences come from cultured PBMCs, collected from culture after CMV antigen stimulation. The receptors were sampled from a human donor in good health (CMV status not recorded). Some clones in this sample may be carry-over from other donors' samples.

This clonotype was seen a handful of times. CDR3 amino acids: CASSPPGRDGYTF. CDR3 bases: TGTGCCAGCAGCCCCCCGGGGAGGGACGGCTACACCTTC. The chain carries TRBV4-2 and TRBJ1-2, with D perhaps TRBD1 (5 bases). V was pared by 4 bases and J by 8 bases, with 14 bases between. The germline V gene has CDR1 LGHNA and CDR2 YNFKEQ. The CDR3 extends over 13 amino acids.

This clonotype occurred a few times. V gene TRBV6-6 combines with J gene TRBJ2-1; D is possibly TRBD2 (6 bases). Trimming stripped 4 bases from V and 8 bases from J, with 6 bases between. Germline V gene sequence: CDR1 MNHNY, CDR2 SVGAGI (reference sequence). The CDR3 has 11 residues. The chain's CDR3 is CASSWEDEQFF. The DNA for the CDR3 is TGTGCCAGCAGTTGGGAGGATGAGCAGTTCTTC.

The J gene is TRBJ2-1, the V gene TRBV12-3 or TRBV12-4; TRBD2 agrees at 7 bases. This CDR3 is built from 14 residues. V was clipped by 11 bases and J by 7 bases; unmatched bases: 14. CDR3 bases: TGTGCCTCCCGGCGGGCGGGAGCTATAAATGAGCAGTTCTTC. Its protein product is CASRRAGAINEQFF.

The chain links TRBV11-2 to TRBJ1-3; no clear D. The germline V gene has CDR1 SGHAT and CDR2 FQNNGV. This CDR3 has 13 residues. V was shortened by 3 bases and J by 4 bases, with 7 bases between the two germline ends. The CDR3 loop reads CASSLHFGNTIYF. The CDR3 DNA reads TGTGCCAGCAGCTTGCATTTCGGAAACACCATATATTTT.

The chain combines TRBV7-8 with TRBJ2-5, with 9 bases lining up with TRBD2. The V segment lost 0 bases and the J segment 5 bases; nucleotides outside the gene matches: 7. Germline loops: CDR1 SGHVS, CDR2 FQNEAQ. This CDR3 region has 16 residues. CDR3 in amino acids: CASSLALAGVGETQYF. The CDR3 DNA reads as TGTGCCAGCAGCTTAGCGTTAGCGGGAGTGGGGGAGACCCAGTACTTC.

V gene TRBV7-6 combines with J gene TRBJ2-5; TRBD1 agrees at 11 bases. The germline CDR1 and CDR2 sequences are SGHVS and FNYEAQ. V gave up 3 bases and J gave up 2 bases; unmatched junction bases: 8. The CDR3 extends over 17 amino acids. Written as DNA, the CDR3 is TGTGCCAGCAGCTTTCGGACAGGGGGCCGGTTTCAAGAGACCCAGTACTTC. It yields the protein CASSFRTGGRFQETQYF.

The V and J genes are TRBV6-5 and TRBJ2-3; unclear D gene. The germline V and J ends were trimmed by 0 bases and 2 bases, with 9 bases remaining between them. Germline values: CDR1 MNHEY, CDR2 SVGAGI. CDR3 length equals 15 residues. The CDR3 nucleotides read TGTGCCAGCAGTTACTCGAGAACAGACACAGATACGCAGTATTTT. Protein: CASSYSRTDTDTQYF.

This clonotype has just a few counts. The chain combines TRBV11-2 with TRBJ1-4, with a weak D call TRBD1 (6 bases). The V gene's germline CDR1 is SGHAT and CDR2 FQNNGV. The length of the CDR3 is 14 residues. V lost 2 bases, J lost 8 bases, and 12 bases lay in between. CDR3 DNA: TGTGCCAGCAGCTTACTCAGGGGTCGGGAAAAACTGTTTTTT. Amino acid sequence: CASSLLRGREKLFF.

This clonotype has only one observation. J is TRBJ1-1 and V is TRBV6-5, with D perhaps matching TRBD1 (5 bases). Germline V lookup: CDR1 MNHEY, CDR2 SVGAGI. Trimming left V 6 bases short and J 1 base short, with 15 bases between. This CDR3 region has 15 residues. CDR3 protein: CASRKEIGGNTEAFF. CDR3 nucleotides: TGTGCCAGCAGAAAGGAAATCGGGGGGAACACTGAAGCTTTCTTT.

This clonotype was picked up a small number of times. This rearrangement joins TRBV7-9 to TRBJ1-5, with TRBD1 as a possible D gene (6 bases). CDR1 SEHNR and CDR2 FQNEAQ come from the germline V gene (reference sequence). The V and J ends lost 0 bases and 5 bases respectively, with 14 bases between them. The CDR3 runs to 16 residues. CDR3 region: CASSLAGRGSHQPQHF. The CDR3 DNA reads TGTGCCAGCAGCTTAGCCGGCAGGGGTTCACATCAGCCCCAGCATTTT.

J is TRBJ2-1 and V is TRBV7-3; 12 bases are shared with TRBD2. The germline gives CDR1 SGHTA, CDR2 FQGTGA. The CDR3 consists of 15 residues. The V segment lost 3 bases and the J segment 9 bases; nucleotides outside the gene matches: 6. The CDR3 DNA reads as TGTGCCAGCAGCTTCCCTAGCGGGGGGGCAGGTGAGCAGTTCTTC. It codes for CASSFPSGGAGEQFF.

This chain connects TRBV12-3 or TRBV12-4 to TRBJ2-5, with a possible D match to TRBD2 (6 bases). V was trimmed by 4 bases and J by 5 bases, leaving 8 bases between them. This CDR3 is built from 12 residues. The CDR3 loop reads CASSSAGETQYF. In nucleotides, the CDR3 is TGTGCCAGCAGTTCCGCGGGGGAGACCCAGTACTTC.

This clonotype has more than one count but fewer than ten. V usage is TRBV5-1 and J usage is TRBJ2-3; D remains ambiguous. V dropped 0 bases and J dropped 0 bases, with 5 bases sitting between them. The CDR3 extends over 14 amino acids. CDR1 and CDR2 (germline): SGHRS, YFSETQ. Here the CDR3 DNA reads TGCGCCAGCAGCTTGGACATAAGCACAGATACGCAGTATTTT. It codes for CASSLDISTDTQYF.

There are a few counts of this clonotype. The rearrangement joins TRBV11-2 to TRBJ2-3; 7 bases align to TRBD1. V was pared by 5 bases and J by 5 bases, with 10 bases of the junction left unmatched. From germline, CDR1 is SGHAT and CDR2 FQNNGV. The CDR3 totals 15 residues. The CDR3 is CASSPGTVVGDTQYF. CDR3 DNA: TGTGCCAGCAGCCCGGGGACAGTCGTGGGAGATACGCAGTATTTT.

This clonotype was seen ten or more times. The V gene is TRBV7-2, the J gene TRBJ1-6; possible D gene TRBD1, 5 bases. Germline V gene sequence: CDR1 SGHTA, CDR2 FQGNSA. V was trimmed by 1 base and J by 6 bases, leaving 13 bases between them. The CDR3 loop spans 16 amino acids. Here the CDR3 DNA reads TGTGCCAGCAGCTTAGGGTTGGGGGGGTCTAATTCACCCCTCCACTTT. This codes for CASSLGLGGSNSPLHF.

V gene TRBV27 combines with J gene TRBJ2-2; maybe TRBD1 (6 bases). This CDR3 has 16 amino acids. V was clipped by 4 bases and J by 3 bases, with 15 bases between them. Germline V lookup: CDR1 MNHEY, CDR2 SMNVEV (reference sequence). CDR3 sequence: CASSYRVSWDTGELFF. For the CDR3, the DNA is TGTGCCAGCAGTTACAGGGTTTCATGGGACACCGGGGAGCTGTTTTTT.

This clonotype was detected a few times. The chain combines TRBV4-2 with TRBJ2-3, with 8 bases that match TRBD2. The germline gives CDR1 LGHNA, CDR2 YNFKEQ. This CDR3 is built from 16 residues. V dropped 1 base and J dropped 0; count of bases not matched to a gene: 3. The CDR3 DNA reads as TGTGCCAGCAGCCAAGTTACTAGCGGCAGCACAGATACGCAGTATTTT. As protein: CASSQVTSGSTDTQYF.

Points on this clonotype: Relative to the germline gene, one junction end is altered; a read error may explain this. V gene TRBV10-3 combines with J gene TRBJ1-2; unclear D gene. The CDR3 is 10 amino acids. Germline assignment: CDR1 ENHRY and CDR2 SYGVKD. The CDR3: CAIGATTPAF. In DNA, the CDR3 is TGTGCCATCGGTGCGACAACTCCGGCCTTC.

This clonotype occurred a few times. This chain connects TRBV7-2 to TRBJ2-6; no clear D. Trimming stripped 1 base from V and 0 bases from J, with 10 bases between. Germline CDR1 SGHTA, CDR2 FQGNSA. The CDR3 extends over 17 amino acids. DNA of the CDR3: TGTGCCAGCAGCTTAGAGTGGGCCGCCTCTGGGGCCAACGTCCTGACTTTC. Translation: CASSLEWAASGANVLTF.